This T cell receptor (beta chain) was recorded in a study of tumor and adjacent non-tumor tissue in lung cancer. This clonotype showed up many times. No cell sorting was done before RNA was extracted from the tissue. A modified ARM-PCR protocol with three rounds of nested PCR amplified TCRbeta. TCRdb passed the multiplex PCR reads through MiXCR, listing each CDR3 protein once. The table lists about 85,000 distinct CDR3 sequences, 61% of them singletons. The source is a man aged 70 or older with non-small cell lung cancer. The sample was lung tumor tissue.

The CDR3 nucleotides read TGTGCCAGCAGCCAAGGCGGAGGAGGGGGCCTCAATCAGCCCCAGCATTTT. This sequence encodes CASSQGGGGGLNQPQHF. The chain couples TRBV4-2 to TRBJ1-5; 7 bases agree with TRBD1. V dropped 1 base and J dropped 3; count of bases not matched to a gene: 9. This CDR3 has 17 residues. Germline V gene data show CDR1 as LGHNA and CDR2 as YNFKEQ.